These 15 T cell receptor beta chains originate from one sample sequenced in a study of blood T cell repertoires in COVID-19. Clones were read by immunoSEQ multiplex PCR, and TCRdb kept only the in-frame ones, dropping some. The data contain around 240,000 clones, 82% of them singletons. Sequencing was done on a sample of peripheral blood. These receptors were obtained from a woman of 80 years or more with acute or convalescent COVID-19.

V gene TRBV6-5 combines with J gene TRBJ1-1; 7 bases map to TRBD1. The CDR3 loop spans 13 amino acids. The J segment lost 8 bases and the V segment lost 5 bases, leaving 8 bases of the junction unmatched. Germline V CDR1 and CDR2: MNHEY, SVGAGI. CDR3 bases: TGTGCCAGCAGTAGAGGACAGGAATCCGAAGCTTTCTTT. Translated: CASSRGQESEAFF.

The gene calls are TRBV3-1 (or the pseudogene TRBV3-2) and TRBJ2-1, with a weak D call TRBD2 (6 bases). This CDR3 spans 17 amino acids. Trimming removed 4 bases at V and 5 bases at J, with 21 bases between. Germline CDR1 reads LGHDT; CDR2 reads YNNKEL (reference sequence). CDR3 protein: CASSRLLGGLDDNEQFF. In nucleotides, the CDR3 is TGTGCCAGCAGCCGGCTACTCGGGGGACTGGACGACAATGAGCAGTTCTTC.

The gene calls are TRBV19 and TRBJ1-1; TRBD1 matches at 8 bases. The germline V gene has CDR1 LNHDA and CDR2 SQIVND (reference sequence). The ends lost 9 bases at V and 5 bases at J; junction bases unmatched: 5. The CDR3 totals 12 residues. The CDR3 here is CASGQGRTEAFF. Written as DNA, the CDR3 is TGTGCCAGCGGACAGGGAAGGACTGAAGCTTTCTTT.

V is TRBV7-9 and J is TRBJ2-3, with a possible D match to TRBD2 (5 bases). V lost 3 bases and J lost 2, with 9 bases in between. The CDR3 has 14 residues. CDR1 and CDR2 from the germline V gene are SEHNR and FQNEAQ (reference sequence). The CDR3 bases are TGTGCCAGCAGCTTCCGGGGTTACACAGATACGCAGTATTTT. Protein sequence: CASSFRGYTDTQYF.

This sequence joins TRBV5-1 and TRBJ1-3; D unclear. Per germline, CDR1 SGHRS and CDR2 YFSETQ. This CDR3 spans 15 amino acids. V was clipped by 0 bases and J by 5 bases, with 12 bases between them. The CDR3 sequence: CASSLDGSKRNTIYF. DNA of the CDR3: TGCGCCAGCAGCTTGGACGGGAGCAAAAGAAACACCATATATTTT.

V and J are TRBV3-1 (or the pseudogene TRBV3-2) and TRBJ2-7; 12 bases agree with TRBD2. The junction had 5 bases not matched to a gene; V was cut back by 5 bases and J by 6 bases. Germline V gives CDR1 LGHDT, CDR2 YNNKEL (reference sequence). The CDR3 loop spans 14 amino acids. CDR3: CASSWRGLAGEQYF. CDR3 bases: TGTGCCAGCAGCTGGAGGGGACTAGCGGGCGAGCAGTACTTC.

This clone was observed a handful of times. Written as DNA, the CDR3 is TGTGCCAGTAGTATAAGGACAGGGGGCTCGCAGCCCCAGCATTTT. Its protein product is CASSIRTGGSQPQHF. The chain has TRBV19 and TRBJ1-5; 11 bases align to TRBD1. J lost 7 bases, V lost 2 bases, and 4 bases had no gene match. The germline gives CDR1 LNHDA, CDR2 SQIVND (reference sequence). The CDR3 runs to 15 residues.

In this sample, this clone turned up once. The chain uses TRBV5-4 and TRBJ1-4; tentative D call: TRBD1 (6 bases). Germline lookup yields CDR1 SGHNT and CDR2 YYREEE (reference sequence). The CDR3 runs 14 residues. V was clipped by 3 bases and J by 8 bases, with 14 bases between them. DNA for the CDR3: TGTGCCAGCAGCTCTCCTGGAAGGGGGGAAAAACTGTTTTTT. It is translated as CASSSPGRGEKLFF. The complete variable domain, with remaining parts taken from reference TRBV5-4 and TRBJ1-4, reads ETGVTQSPTHLIKTRGQQVTLRCSSQSGHNTVSWYQQALGQGPQFIFQYYREEENGRGNFPPRFSGLQFPNYSSELNVNALELDDSALYLCASSSPGRGEKLFFGSGTQLSVL.

This clone showed up just a few times. The gene calls are TRBV7-3 and TRBJ1-1; a possible D gene is TRBD1 (5 bases). Germline V CDR1 and CDR2: SGHTA, FQGTGA. Trimming left V 6 bases short and J 5 bases short, with 13 bases between. The CDR3 totals 13 residues. CDR3 sequence: CASSPIGGTEAFF. The CDR3, as DNA: TGTGCCAGCAGTCCTATCGGGGGGACTGAAGCTTTCTTT.

V usage is TRBV7-2 and J usage is TRBJ1-4, with 7 positions matching TRBD1. The CDR3 is made up of 16 amino acids. V lost 0 bases and J lost 2; bases outside the gene matches: 3. Germline CDR1 reads SGHTA; CDR2 reads FQGNSA. The CDR3 DNA reads TGTGCCAGCAGCTTAGCCGGGGGACAGACTAATGAAAAACTGTTTTTT. This encodes CASSLAGGQTNEKLFF.

The rearrangement joins TRBV19 to TRBJ1-1; TRBD1 aligns across 7 bases. The V gene end was trimmed by 5 bases and the J gene end by 5 bases; junction bases not matched to a gene: 8. Germline lookup yields CDR1 LNHDA and CDR2 SQIVND (reference sequence). This CDR3 region has 14 residues. The CDR3 protein is CASSPRQGWTEAFF. In DNA, the CDR3 is TGTGCCAGTAGTCCCCGACAGGGTTGGACTGAAGCTTTCTTT.

This chain links TRBV5-1 with TRBJ2-1, with a possible D match to TRBD2 (6 bases). CDR1 SGHRS and CDR2 YFSETQ come from the germline V gene. V shed 4 bases and J shed 4 bases, with 12 bases lying between them. The CDR3 loop spans 14 amino acids. CDR3 DNA: TGCGCCAGCAGCCAGACTGGAGGGTACAATGAGCAGTTCTTC. Translated, it gives CASSQTGGYNEQFF.

Concerning this clone itself: The CDR3 end shows no conserved phenylalanine or tryptophan, and so a read error is likely. No DNA is shown, since the ends of the CDR3 on it are uncertain; the CDR3 is the one TCRdb lists. The chain is built from TRBV4-1 and TRBJ2-7; the DNA was not compared with TRBD2, the D call given in the table. Germline values: CDR1 MGHRA, CDR2 YSYEKL. The CDR3 numbers 12 amino acids, ends counted. Here the CDR3 reads CASSLRTSGRVD.

V and J are TRBV19 and TRBJ1-5, with no clear D. The V end was cut by 3 bases, the J end by 0 bases, with 6 bases between. Per the germline V gene, CDR1 is LNHDA and CDR2 is SQIVND (reference sequence). The CDR3 has 14 amino acids. The chain's CDR3 is CASSMQYSNQPQHF. In DNA form, the CDR3 reads TGTGCCAGTAGTATGCAGTATAGCAATCAGCCCCAGCATTTT.

The rearrangement links TRBV2 to TRBJ1-5; 8 nucleotides agree with TRBD1. From germline, CDR1 is SNHLY and CDR2 FYNNEI. This CDR3 is built from 15 residues. The V and J ends lost 6 bases and 2 bases, in that order; junction bases with no gene match: 6. The CDR3 DNA reads as TGTGCCAGCAGCGGACAGGGTTTAGGCAATCAGCCCCAGCATTTT. Encoded protein: CASSGQGLGNQPQHF.